The 2 T cell receptor beta chains below come from one sample, sequenced in a study of OX40 agonist ivuxolimab in advanced cancers. The assay was immunoSEQ multiplex PCR, and TCRdb's table has in-frame clones only and misses some. Of over 9,500 clones listed, roughly 70% were seen once; the top ten hold roughly a quarter. The material sequenced was CD4+ or CD8+ T cells sorted from blood, taken in a trial of the OX40 agonist ivuxolimab. The receptors derive from an adult with an advanced solid tumor such as melanoma, head and neck, liver or kidney cancer.

The chain couples TRBV11-2 to TRBJ2-3; TRBD2 aligns across 7 bases. The CDR3 totals 17 residues. In germline, CDR1 is SGHAT, CDR2 FQNNGV. Unmatched junction bases numbered 16, after V lost 4 bases and J lost 6 bases. The CDR3 bases are TGTGCCAGCAGCTCACCCCCAGCGGGGACCCTTGGGGATACGCAGTATTTT. Amino acid sequence: CASSSPPAGTLGDTQYF.

The genes are TRBV6-5 and TRBJ2-5; D may correspond to TRBD1 or TRBD2 (5 bases each). Germline lookup yields CDR1 MNHEY and CDR2 SVGAGI. The CDR3 runs 15 residues. Trimming stripped 0 bases from V and 4 bases from J, with 12 bases between. The DNA of the CDR3 is TGTGCCAGCAGTTACTCGGGGGTGAGCGGAGAGACCCAGTACTTC. This gives the protein CASSYSGVSGETQYF.